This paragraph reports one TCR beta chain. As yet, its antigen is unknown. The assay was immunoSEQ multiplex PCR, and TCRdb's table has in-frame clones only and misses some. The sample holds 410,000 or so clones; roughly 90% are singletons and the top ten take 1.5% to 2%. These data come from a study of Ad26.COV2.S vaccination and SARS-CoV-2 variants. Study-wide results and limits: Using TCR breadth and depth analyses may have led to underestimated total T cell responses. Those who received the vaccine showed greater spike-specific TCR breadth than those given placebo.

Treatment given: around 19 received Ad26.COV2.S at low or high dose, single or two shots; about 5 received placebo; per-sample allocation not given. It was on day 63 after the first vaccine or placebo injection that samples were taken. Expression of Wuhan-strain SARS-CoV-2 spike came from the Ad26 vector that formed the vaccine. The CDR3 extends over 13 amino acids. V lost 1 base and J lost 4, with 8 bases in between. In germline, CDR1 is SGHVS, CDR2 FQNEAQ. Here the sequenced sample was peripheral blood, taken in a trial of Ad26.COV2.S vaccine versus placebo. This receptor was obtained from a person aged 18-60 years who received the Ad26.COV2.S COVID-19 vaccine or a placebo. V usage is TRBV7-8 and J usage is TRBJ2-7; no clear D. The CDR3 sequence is CASSLGSAYEQYF. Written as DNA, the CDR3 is TGTGCCAGCAGCTTAGGGTCAGCTTACGAGCAGTACTTC.